This TCR beta chain was found in a study of cytomegalovirus exposure and HLA in healthy donors. The study's findings and limits: Generally TCR sequences proved uncommon, though certain public TCRs appeared in numerous donors.

Assay: immunoSEQ multiplex PCR; the TCRdb copy retains only in-frame clones and omits some. The sample includes around 70,000 clones, approximately 90% seen only once; the top ten take 3.1%. Regarding this clone: Antigen specificity is unknown.

Germline CDR1 and CDR2: SEHNR and FQNEAQ (reference sequence). This CDR3 has 14 amino acids. The V gene end was trimmed by 6 bases and the J gene end by 4 bases; junction bases not matched to a gene: 6. The chain has TRBV7-9 and TRBJ2-7; 10 bases are shared with TRBD1. The TCR originated in a man younger than 35 in good health and CMV-seronegative. The sample consisted of PBMCs. The CDR3 DNA is TGTGCCAGCAGGGAGGACAGGGGGTCGTACGAGCAGTACTTC. Translated, it gives CASREDRGSYEQYF.